The 21 T cell receptor beta chains in this list originate from one sample, sequenced in a study of graft-versus-host responses after intestinal transplantation. This table comes from immunoSEQ multiplex PCR, and its TCRdb copy is limited to in-frame clones, with some not included. The sample carries about 64,000 clones, 85% to 95% recorded once. Their cognate antigens are unknown. The sequenced sample was unstimulated CD8+ T cells sorted from spleen or lymph node cells, obtained before transplant. The receptor source for this set is a human donor who was the organ donor for an intestinal transplant.

The CDR3 DNA sequence: TGTGCCAGCTTTGGTAGAGCGCAGATCACAGATACGCAGTATTTT. Translated: CASFGRAQITDTQYF. The chain combines TRBV2 with TRBJ2-3; D remains ambiguous. Germline CDR1 and CDR2: SNHLY and FYNNEI. The CDR3 is 15 residues long. Trimming took off 8 bases at V and 2 bases at J, with 17 bases between the two ends.

The chain couples TRBV7-2 to TRBJ2-7, with D maybe TRBD2 (6 bases). The CDR3 covers 14 residues. CDR1 and CDR2 from the germline V gene are SGHTA and FQGNSA. V was shortened by 4 bases and J by 9 bases, with 19 bases between the two germline ends. The CDR3 here is CASSWAGTALGQYF. CDR3 nucleotides: TGTGCCAGCAGCTGGGCCGGGACTGCGCTCGGGCAGTACTTC.

The chain employs TRBV28 and TRBJ1-4, with 7 bases lining up with TRBD1. This CDR3 is 16 amino acids long. V gave up 5 bases and J gave up 7 bases; unmatched junction bases: 13. CDR1 and CDR2 (germline): MDHEN, SYDVKM. The DNA of the CDR3 is TGTGCCAGCAGTCCCCTAGGAGGGGGCGAGGGTGAAAAACTGTTTTTT. Translated, it gives CASSPLGGGEGEKLFF.

This chain joins TRBV29-1 and TRBJ2-7; 7 nucleotides line up with TRBD1. CDR3 length equals 14 residues. Germline trimming cut 7 bases from V and 3 bases from J; bases unmatched to any gene: 12. Germline CDR1 is SQVTM and CDR2 is ANQGSEA. The CDR3 spells CSAGTGTAYYEQYF. CDR3 coding DNA: TGCAGCGCCGGCACCGGGACAGCTTACTACGAGCAGTACTTC.

The CDR3 here is CASRRTSGRENEQYF. The CDR3 bases are TGTGCCAGCAGACGAACTAGCGGGAGGGAGAACGAGCAGTACTTC. The chain uses TRBV14 and TRBJ2-7; TRBD2 aligns across 13 bases. Germline CDR1 and CDR2: SGHDN and FVKESK. The CDR3 length is 15 residues. V lost 6 bases, J lost 5 bases, and 7 bases stayed unmatched.

V and J are TRBV28 and TRBJ1-1; a possible D gene is TRBD1 (5 bases). V shed 4 bases and J shed 1 base, with 16 bases lying between them. The CDR3 runs to 16 residues. Per the germline V gene, CDR1 is MDHEN and CDR2 is SYDVKM. DNA of the CDR3: TGTGCCAGCAGTTGGGGATTGGGGCAGGGGAACACTGAAGCTTTCTTT. Amino acid sequence: CASSWGLGQGNTEAFF.

The gene calls are TRBV7-8 and TRBJ2-7; D might be TRBD1 (6 bases). The V gene lost 3 bases and the J gene lost 6 bases, with 18 bases spanning the gap. Germline values: CDR1 SGHVS, CDR2 FQNEAQ. The CDR3 extends over 15 amino acids. The CDR3, as DNA: TGTGCCAGCAGCTTCCCGCAGGGGCTCCTCTCCGAGCAGTACTTC. It codes for CASSFPQGLLSEQYF.

The gene calls are TRBV7-9 and TRBJ2-7, with D maybe TRBD1 (6 bases). The V gene's germline CDR1 is SEHNR and CDR2 FQNEAQ (reference sequence). This CDR3 is built from 13 residues. V lost 7 bases and J 3 bases, leaving 13 bases between the germline ends. In DNA form, the CDR3 reads TGTGCCAGCATTCAGGGGAATGACTACGAGCAGTACTTC. Protein: CASIQGNDYEQYF.

The chain links TRBV19 to TRBJ2-7, with 7 nucleotides matching TRBD2. Germline V CDR1 and CDR2: LNHDA, SQIVND (reference sequence). The CDR3 covers 15 residues. Germline trimming cut 1 base from V and 2 bases from J; bases unmatched to any gene: 5. The CDR3 DNA reads TGTGCCAGTAGTATAGGGGGGACTAATGCCTACGAGCAGTACTTC. Its translation: CASSIGGTNAYEQYF.

This chain uses TRBV19 with TRBJ1-6; D is perhaps TRBD1 (6 bases). This CDR3 comprises 15 residues. Trimming pared 4 bases from V and 2 bases from J, leaving 9 bases between. The germline CDR1 and CDR2 sequences are LNHDA and SQIVND (reference sequence). The CDR3 loop is CASSRGQPYNSPLHF. The CDR3 region has the DNA TGTGCCAGTAGTAGGGGGCAGCCCTATAATTCACCCCTCCACTTT.

The chain carries TRBV19 and TRBJ1-5; D is undetermined. The germline V and J ends were trimmed by 1 base and 7 bases, with 11 bases remaining between them. Germline CDR1 is LNHDA and CDR2 is SQIVND (reference sequence). The CDR3 is 14 residues long. This chain's CDR3 is CASSIGGSQQPQHF. Here the CDR3 DNA reads TGTGCCAGTAGTATAGGAGGTTCCCAACAGCCCCAGCATTTT.

The chain recombines TRBV6-5 with TRBJ1-6; 8 nucleotides line up with TRBD1. The CDR3 has 15 residues. After removal of 7 bases from V and 6 bases from J, the junction contained 8 bases not matched to a gene. Germline V gene data show CDR1 as MNHEY and CDR2 as SVGAGI. The CDR3 bases are TGTGCCAGCAATAGACAGGGGAAGAGTAATTCACCCCTCCACTTT. Translation: CASNRQGKSNSPLHF.

V usage is TRBV7-6 and J usage is TRBJ2-3, with a tentative D call TRBD2 (6 bases). Deletions cut 1 base from V and 2 bases from J, with 19 bases between. CDR1 SGHVS and CDR2 FNYEAQ come from the germline V gene. CDR3 length equals 18 residues. CDR3 nucleotides: TGTGCCAGCAGCTTAGGTCCGGGAGAGAGGGAGAACACAGATACGCAGTATTTT. Amino acids: CASSLGPGERENTDTQYF.

The J gene is TRBJ2-7, the V gene TRBV30, with D perhaps matching TRBD1 (6 bases). Germline lookup yields CDR1 GTSNPN and CDR2 SVGIG (reference sequence). Trimming shortened V by 6 bases and J by 3 bases, and 9 bases separated the two germline ends. The CDR3 covers 11 residues. The DNA of the CDR3 is TGTGCCTGCGGACAGTACTACGAGCAGTACTTC. This translates into CACGQYYEQYF.

V gene TRBV19 combines with J gene TRBJ1-1; the D gene is possibly TRBD1 (5 bases). There are 14 residues in the CDR3. Germline V gives CDR1 LNHDA, CDR2 SQIVND (reference sequence). Trimming left V 5 bases short and J 1 base short, with 11 bases between. The CDR3 DNA reads as TGTGCCAGTAGTTATAGGGGCACGAACACTGAAGCTTTCTTT. It specifies CASSYRGTNTEAFF.

The J gene is TRBJ2-1, the V gene TRBV9, with a tentative D call TRBD2 (6 bases). The CDR3 is made up of 14 amino acids. Trimming removed 2 bases from V and 1 base from J, with 7 bases in between. CDR1 is SGDLS and CDR2 is YYNGEE in the germline V gene. CDR3 loop: CASSVGGSYNEQFF. The CDR3 coding sequence is TGTGCCAGCAGCGTCGGAGGGTCCTACAATGAGCAGTTCTTC.

This clone has just one count. The V call is TRBV28, the J call TRBJ2-7; TRBD1 is a possible D gene (5 bases). The CDR3 length is 12 residues. CDR1 and CDR2 from the germline V gene are MDHEN and SYDVKM. Trimming removed 3 bases at V and 6 bases at J, with 9 bases between. CDR3 DNA: TGTGCCAGCAGTTTTTATAGGGGCGAGCAGTACTTC. Translated, it gives CASSFYRGEQYF.

This clone was found once. The chain carries TRBV11-2 and TRBJ2-3; 7 bases map to TRBD2. Germline loops: CDR1 SGHAT, CDR2 FQNNGV. This CDR3 contains 15 residues. V was pared by 5 bases and J by 9 bases, with 14 bases of the junction left unmatched. The CDR3 nucleotides are TGTGCCAGCAGCGGGGGGGGAGTAGCCTGGGGGACGCAGTATTTT. This translates into CASSGGGVAWGTQYF.

The chain employs TRBV28 and TRBJ2-7; 7 nucleotides agree with TRBD2. Trimming cost V 2 bases and J 7 bases; bases outside gene matches: 14. The CDR3 contains 16 residues. Germline CDR1 and CDR2: MDHEN and SYDVKM. The CDR3 DNA reads as TGTGCCAGCAGTTTAGGCCCGGGAGCGGGATCAGGAGAGCAGTACTTC. Protein sequence: CASSLGPGAGSGEQYF.

This sequence joins TRBV7-2 and TRBJ2-7; TRBD2 matches 7 bases. The CDR3 totals 16 residues. Per the germline V gene, CDR1 is SGHTA and CDR2 is FQGNSA. J lost 2 bases, V lost 1 base, and 8 bases had no gene match. The chain's CDR3 is CASSLVLAGATYEQYF. CDR3 coding DNA: TGTGCCAGCAGCTTAGTTCTGGCGGGAGCGACCTACGAGCAGTACTTC.

This clone turned up a few times. This CDR3 is CASSDRRSGYEQYF. The CDR3 coding sequence is TGTGCCAGCAGCGACCGGAGGAGCGGCTACGAGCAGTACTTC. The chain carries TRBV6-1 and TRBJ2-7; TRBD2 is a possible D gene (5 bases). V was cut by 6 bases and J by 3 bases, with 15 bases left in between. Germline V CDR1 and CDR2: MNHNS, SASEGT. CDR3 length equals 14 residues.